This T cell receptor (beta chain) was found in a study of beta chain features in type 1 diabetes. Study-level findings and limits: A moderate, significant TCRB CDR3 shortening appeared in type 1 diabetes across four CD4+ subsets.

One heparinised draw, averaging around 120 mL, was taken per donor. Sorting based on CD45RO/CCR7/CD25/CD127/CD95/CD27 separated CD4+ naive, central memory, regulatory and stem cell-like memory cells. For this clone: What it recognizes is unknown.

The CDR3 extends over 13 amino acids. Germline CDR1 and CDR2: SGHTA and FQGNSA. The V and J ends lost 3 bases and 8 bases, in that order; junction bases with no gene match: 3. Expressed TCRB transcripts were sequenced after all isolated RNA was converted to cDNA. Sequenced by immunoSEQ multiplex PCR; TCRdb stores in-frame clones only, minus some. Found here are about 620,000 clones, around 15% of them singletons; the top ten hold approximately 0.093%. Sequencing was done on a sample of naive CD4+ T cells from blood. This chain uses TRBV7-2 with TRBJ1-4, with 7 bases identical to TRBD1. The sequence derives from a man aged 18 to 30 in good health. This CDR3 reads CASSLWTGEKLFF. CDR3 in DNA: TGTGCCAGCAGCTTGTGGACAGGAGAAAAACTGTTTTTT.